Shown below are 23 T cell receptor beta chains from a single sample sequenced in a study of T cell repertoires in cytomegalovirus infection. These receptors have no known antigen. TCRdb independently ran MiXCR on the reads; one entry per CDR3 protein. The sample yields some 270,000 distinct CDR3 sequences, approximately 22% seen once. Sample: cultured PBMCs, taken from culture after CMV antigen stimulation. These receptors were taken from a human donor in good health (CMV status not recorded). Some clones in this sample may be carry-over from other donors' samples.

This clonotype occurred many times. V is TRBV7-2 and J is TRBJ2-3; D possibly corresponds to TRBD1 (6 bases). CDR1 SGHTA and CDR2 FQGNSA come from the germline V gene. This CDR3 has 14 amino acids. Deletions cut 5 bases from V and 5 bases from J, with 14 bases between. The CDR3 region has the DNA TGTGCCAGCAGCCTAGACAGGTCGAGAGATACGCAGTATTTT. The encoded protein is CASSLDRSRDTQYF.

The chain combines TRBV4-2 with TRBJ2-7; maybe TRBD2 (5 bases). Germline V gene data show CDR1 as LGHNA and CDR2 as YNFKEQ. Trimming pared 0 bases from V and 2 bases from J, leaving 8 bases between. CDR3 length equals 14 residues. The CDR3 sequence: CASSQERETYEQYF. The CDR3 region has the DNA TGTGCCAGCAGCCAAGAACGGGAAACCTACGAGCAGTACTTC.

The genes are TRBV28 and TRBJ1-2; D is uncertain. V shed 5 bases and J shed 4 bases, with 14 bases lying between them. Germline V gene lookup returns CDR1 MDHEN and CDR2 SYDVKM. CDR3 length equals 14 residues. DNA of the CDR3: TGTGCCAGCAGTCTAGATAAAGACCTCTATGGCTACACCTTC. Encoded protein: CASSLDKDLYGYTF.

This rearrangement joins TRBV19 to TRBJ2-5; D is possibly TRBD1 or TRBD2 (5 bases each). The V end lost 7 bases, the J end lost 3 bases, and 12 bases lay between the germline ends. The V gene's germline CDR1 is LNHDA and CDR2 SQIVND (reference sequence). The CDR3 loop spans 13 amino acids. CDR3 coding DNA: TGTGCCAGTAACCCGAGGGGTAAAGAGACCCAGTACTTC. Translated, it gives CASNPRGKETQYF. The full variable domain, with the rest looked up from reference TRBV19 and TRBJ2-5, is DGGITQSPKYLFRKEGQNVTLSCEQNLNHDAMYWYRQDPGQGLRLIYYSQIVNDFQKGDIAEGYSVSREKKESFPLTVTSAQKNPTAFYLCASNPRGKETQYFGPGTRLLVL.

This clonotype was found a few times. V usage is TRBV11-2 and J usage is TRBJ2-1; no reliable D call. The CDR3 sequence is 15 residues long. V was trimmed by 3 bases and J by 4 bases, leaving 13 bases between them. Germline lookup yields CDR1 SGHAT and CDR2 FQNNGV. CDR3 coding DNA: TGTGCCAGCAGCTTTACGGAGCGTCCTTACAATGAGCAGTTCTTC. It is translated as CASSFTERPYNEQFF.

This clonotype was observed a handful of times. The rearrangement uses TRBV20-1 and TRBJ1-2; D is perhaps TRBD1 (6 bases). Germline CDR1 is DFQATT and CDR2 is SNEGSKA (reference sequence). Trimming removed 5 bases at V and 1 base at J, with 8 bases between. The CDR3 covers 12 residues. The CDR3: CSAWTDNYGYTF. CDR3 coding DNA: TGCAGTGCTTGGACAGATAACTATGGCTACACCTTC.

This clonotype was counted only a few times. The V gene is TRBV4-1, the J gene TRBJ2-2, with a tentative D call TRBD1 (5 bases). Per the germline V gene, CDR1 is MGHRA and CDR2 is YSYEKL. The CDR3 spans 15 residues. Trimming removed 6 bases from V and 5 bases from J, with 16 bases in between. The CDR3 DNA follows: TGCGCCAGCAGTCAACCAGGGTTGGAGACCGGGGAGCTGTTTTTT. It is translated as CASSQPGLETGELFF.

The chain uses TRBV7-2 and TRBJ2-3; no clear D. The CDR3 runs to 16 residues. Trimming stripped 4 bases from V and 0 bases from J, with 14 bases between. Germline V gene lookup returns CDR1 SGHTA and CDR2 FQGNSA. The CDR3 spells CASSSGPLPSTDTQYF. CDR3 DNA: TGTGCCAGCAGCTCCGGACCTTTGCCTAGCACAGATACGCAGTATTTT.

CDR3 in amino acids: CASSGTSGSYEQYV. The CDR3 DNA follows: TGTGCCAGCAGCGGTACTAGCGGGTCCTACGAGCAGTACGTC. The chain employs TRBV6-6 and TRBJ2-7; TRBD2 aligns across 9 bases. There are 14 residues in the CDR3. J gave up 1 base and V 6 bases, and 4 bases lay outside the gene matches. Germline lookup yields CDR1 MNHNY and CDR2 SVGAGI (reference sequence).

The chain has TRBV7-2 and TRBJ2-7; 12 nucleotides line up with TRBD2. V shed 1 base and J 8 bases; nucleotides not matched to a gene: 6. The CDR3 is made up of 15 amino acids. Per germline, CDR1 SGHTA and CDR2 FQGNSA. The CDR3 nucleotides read TGTGCCAGCAGCTTAGGACTAGCGGGAGCAGGGAAGCAGTACGTC. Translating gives CASSLGLAGAGKQYV.

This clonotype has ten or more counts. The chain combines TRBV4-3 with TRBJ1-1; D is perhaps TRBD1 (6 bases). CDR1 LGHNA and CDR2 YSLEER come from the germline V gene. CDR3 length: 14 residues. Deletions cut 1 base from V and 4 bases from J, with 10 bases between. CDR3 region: CASSQGGGGTEAFF. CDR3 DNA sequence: TGCGCCAGCAGCCAAGGGGGAGGGGGCACTGAAGCTTTCTTT.

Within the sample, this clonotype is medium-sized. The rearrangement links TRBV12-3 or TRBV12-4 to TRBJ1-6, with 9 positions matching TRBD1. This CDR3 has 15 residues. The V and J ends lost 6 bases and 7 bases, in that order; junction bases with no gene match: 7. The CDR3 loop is CASRGTGSNNSPLHF. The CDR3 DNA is TGTGCCAGCAGGGGGACAGGGAGCAACAATTCACCCCTCCACTTT.

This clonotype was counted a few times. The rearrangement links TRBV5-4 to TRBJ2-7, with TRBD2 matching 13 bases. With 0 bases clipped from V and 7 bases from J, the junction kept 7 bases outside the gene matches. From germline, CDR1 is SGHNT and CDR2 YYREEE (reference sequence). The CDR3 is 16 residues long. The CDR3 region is CASSLGTSGREGEQYF. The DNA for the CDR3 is TGTGCCAGCAGCTTGGGTACTAGCGGGAGGGAAGGTGAGCAGTACTTC.

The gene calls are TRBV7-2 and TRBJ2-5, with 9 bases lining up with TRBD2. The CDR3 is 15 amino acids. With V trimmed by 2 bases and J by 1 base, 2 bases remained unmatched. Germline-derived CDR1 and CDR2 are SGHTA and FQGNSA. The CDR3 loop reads CASSLRTSAQETQYF. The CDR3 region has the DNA TGTGCCAGCAGCTTAAGGACTAGCGCCCAAGAGACCCAGTACTTC. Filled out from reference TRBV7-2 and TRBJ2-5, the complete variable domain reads GAGVSQSPSNKVTEKGKDVELRCDPISGHTALYWYRQSLGQGLEFLIYFQGNSAPDKSGLPSDRFSAERTGGSVSTLTIQRTQQEDSAVYLCASSLRTSAQETQYFGPGTRLLVL.

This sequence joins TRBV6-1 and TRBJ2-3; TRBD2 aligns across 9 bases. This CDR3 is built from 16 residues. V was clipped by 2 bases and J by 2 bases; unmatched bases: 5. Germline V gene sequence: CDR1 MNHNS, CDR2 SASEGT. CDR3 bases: TGTGCCAGCAGTGAAATCCTAGCGGGAAACACAGATACGCAGTATTTT. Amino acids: CASSEILAGNTDTQYF.

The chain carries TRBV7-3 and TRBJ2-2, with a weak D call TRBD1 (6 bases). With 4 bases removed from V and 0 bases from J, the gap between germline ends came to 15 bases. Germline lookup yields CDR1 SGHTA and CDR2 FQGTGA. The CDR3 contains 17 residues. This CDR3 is CASSSNTEGANTGELFF. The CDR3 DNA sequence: TGTGCCAGCAGCTCCAACACAGAGGGGGCGAACACCGGGGAGCTGTTTTTT. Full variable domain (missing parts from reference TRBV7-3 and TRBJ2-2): GAGVSQTPSNKVTEKGKYVELRCDPISGHTALYWYRQSLGQGPEFLIYFQGTGAADDSGLPNDRFFAVRPEGSVSTLKIQRTERGDSAVYLCASSSNTEGANTGELFFGEGSRLTVL.

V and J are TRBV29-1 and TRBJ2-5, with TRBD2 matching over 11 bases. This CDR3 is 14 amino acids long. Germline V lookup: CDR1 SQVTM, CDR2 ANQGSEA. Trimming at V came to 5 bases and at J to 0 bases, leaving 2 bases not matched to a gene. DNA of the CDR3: TGCAGCGTTTCGACTAGCGGGAACCAAGAGACCCAGTACTTC. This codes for CSVSTSGNQETQYF.

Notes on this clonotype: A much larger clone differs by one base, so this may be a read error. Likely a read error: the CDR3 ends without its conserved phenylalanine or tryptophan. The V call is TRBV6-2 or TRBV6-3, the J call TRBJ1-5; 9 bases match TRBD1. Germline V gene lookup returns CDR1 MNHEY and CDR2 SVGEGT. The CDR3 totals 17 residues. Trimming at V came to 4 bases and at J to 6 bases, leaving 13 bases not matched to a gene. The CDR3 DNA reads TGTGCCAGCAGTTCCCGGACAGGGGCCCGGCTTGGTCAGCCCCAGCATCTT. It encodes CASSSRTGARLGQPQHL.

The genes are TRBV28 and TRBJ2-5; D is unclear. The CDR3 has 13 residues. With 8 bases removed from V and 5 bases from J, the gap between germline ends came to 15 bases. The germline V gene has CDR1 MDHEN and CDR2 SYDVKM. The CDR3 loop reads CASGTPQMETQYF. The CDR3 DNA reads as TGTGCCAGCGGCACTCCCCAAATGGAGACCCAGTACTTC.

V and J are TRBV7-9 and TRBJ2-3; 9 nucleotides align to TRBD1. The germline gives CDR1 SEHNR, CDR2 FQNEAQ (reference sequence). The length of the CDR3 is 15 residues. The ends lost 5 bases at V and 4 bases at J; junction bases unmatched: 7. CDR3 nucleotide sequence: TGTGCCAGCAGCCGACAGGGGGTCATCGCAGATACGCAGTATTTT. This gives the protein CASSRQGVIADTQYF.

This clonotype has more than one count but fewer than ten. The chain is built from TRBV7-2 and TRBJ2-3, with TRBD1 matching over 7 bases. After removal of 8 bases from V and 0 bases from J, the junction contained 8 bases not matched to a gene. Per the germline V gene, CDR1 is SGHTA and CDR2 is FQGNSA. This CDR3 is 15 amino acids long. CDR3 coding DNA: TGTGCCAGCCGAAACCGGGACAGCAGCACAGATACGCAGTATTTT. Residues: CASRNRDSSTDTQYF.

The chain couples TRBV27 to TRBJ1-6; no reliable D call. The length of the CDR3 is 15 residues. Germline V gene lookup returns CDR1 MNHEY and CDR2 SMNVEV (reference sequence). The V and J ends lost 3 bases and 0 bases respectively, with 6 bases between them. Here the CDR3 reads CASSFRSSYNSPLHF. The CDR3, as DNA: TGTGCCAGCAGTTTCAGGAGCTCCTATAATTCACCCCTCCACTTT.

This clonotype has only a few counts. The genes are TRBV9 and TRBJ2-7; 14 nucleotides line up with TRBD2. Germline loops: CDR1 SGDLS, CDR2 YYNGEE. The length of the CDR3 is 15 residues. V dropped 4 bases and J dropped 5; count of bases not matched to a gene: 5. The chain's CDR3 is CASSLTGLAGDEQYF. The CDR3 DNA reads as TGTGCCAGCAGCTTGACGGGACTAGCGGGAGACGAGCAGTACTTC. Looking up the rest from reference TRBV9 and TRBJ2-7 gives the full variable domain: DSGVTQTPKHLITATGQRVTLRCSPRSGDLSVYWYQQSLDQGLQFLIQYYNGEERAKGNILERFSAQQFPDLHSELNLSSLELGDSALYFCASSLTGLAGDEQYFGPGTRLTVT.